This T cell receptor (beta chain) appears in the sequencing data of a study of OX40 agonist ivuxolimab in advanced cancers. There are 15 residues in the CDR3. The V gene's germline CDR1 is MNHEY and CDR2 SVGAGI. With V trimmed by 6 bases and J by 2 bases, 6 bases remained unmatched. This clone was observed once. Assay used: immunoSEQ multiplex PCR; TCRdb lists only in-frame clones, some missing. The sample yields roughly 42,000 clones, roughly nine tenths seen once. This specimen consisted of CD4+ or CD8+ T cells sorted from blood, obtained in a trial of the OX40 agonist ivuxolimab. The receptor comes from an adult with an advanced solid tumor such as melanoma, head and neck, liver or kidney cancer. The chain joins TRBV6-5 to TRBJ2-1; TRBD2 matches at 8 bases. CDR3 nucleotide sequence: TGTGCCAGCAGACCTACTAGCGGCCCCTACAATGAGCAGTTCTTC. It is translated as CASRPTSGPYNEQFF.